These T cell receptor beta chains were read from a single sample in a study of monozygotic twins with inflammatory bowel disease. One entry per CDR3 protein, without DNA, is what TCRdb gives after re-calling the 5' RACE reads. The data show about 380,000 distinct CDR3 sequences, and the top ten clones hold 2.5% to 3%. The sequenced material came from blood. The receptors were sampled from a human donor with ulcerative colitis or Crohn's disease, or a healthy co-twin of an affected twin (not recorded which). Each CDR3 is given with its conserved first and last residue.

TRBV7-2,TRBJ1-6,CASSLVTASNSPLHF
TRBV12-3/TRBV12-4,TRBJ2-7,CASSRGTVDYEQYF
TRBV28,TRBJ2-3,CASSFVGGSTDTQYF
TRBV20-1,TRBJ2-5,CSARFRETQYF
TRBV24-1,TRBJ2-1,CATRGGNEQFF
TRBV28,TRBJ2-7,CASSLSGAGSYEQYF
TRBV6-4,TRBJ2-1,CASSKLAGGGNEQFF
TRBV4-3,TRBJ1-1,CASSPEGSPNTEAFF
TRBV6-1,TRBJ1-1,CASSEAANRGAEAFF
TRBV4-1,TRBJ2-1,CASSQDGIEQFF
TRBV20-1,TRBJ1-1,CSAREQPMEAFF
TRBV9,TRBJ2-2,CASSEGPRGGNTGELFF
TRBV20-1,TRBJ1-1,CSAIQLVAEAFF
TRBV7-2,TRBJ2-5,CASRVLGGAQETQYF
TRBV20-1,TRBJ2-1,CSARWTGSYNEQFF
TRBV20-1,TRBJ2-7,CSAREDRAVSSYEQYF
TRBV18,TRBJ2-5,CASSPIYSAGAGDQETQYF
TRBV6-5,TRBJ2-5,CASSHTGLRETQYF
TRBV18,TRBJ2-3,CASSPTSTQDTQYF
TRBV29-1,TRBJ2-7,CSVAGQGFYEQYF
TRBV5-1,TRBJ1-2,CASSPTGMGYGYTF
TRBV4-2,TRBJ2-2,CASSQAPGPGELFF
TRBV30,TRBJ2-1,CAWSQVTTGEQFF
TRBV7-3,TRBJ2-1,CASSHRASGGYNEQFF
TRBV27,TRBJ2-7,CASSLRITGLFYEQYF
TRBV6-5,TRBJ2-4,CASSYSTAATINIQYF
TRBV14,TRBJ1-4,CASSQDVVRQLENEKLFF
TRBV7-9,TRBJ2-3,CASSWGQSDTQYF
TRBV7-9,TRBJ1-5,CASSLGLGTGNQPQHF
TRBV6-5,TRBJ1-5,CASTPDRNQPQHF
TRBV6-5,TRBJ1-2,CASSYSGQVAGYTF
TRBV11-1,TRBJ2-7,CASSLAGTSDRTSYEQYF
TRBV5-5,TRBJ2-4,CASSLLAGAENIQYF
TRBV27,TRBJ2-3,CASSPSGGRGGTQYF
TRBV5-5,TRBJ1-4,CASSPGVQGNEKLFF
TRBV20-1,TRBJ2-5,CSAISTWTSVPETQYF
TRBV20-1,TRBJ2-7,CSAPARYEQYF
TRBV9,TRBJ2-5,CASSARTHRLAGEYQETQYF
TRBV18,TRBJ2-1,CASSPPPTGNSYNEQFF
TRBV4-1,TRBJ2-7,CASSQGTTRGRFYEQYF
TRBV20-1,TRBJ2-5,CSAPRTGQETQYF
TRBV20-1,TRBJ2-7,CSAPPGSGAYEQYF
TRBV4-3,TRBJ2-2,CASSQDGGARELFF
TRBV19,TRBJ2-1,CASHPLVTSGYNEQFF
TRBV5-1,TRBJ2-5,CASKGGPISQETQYF
TRBV9,TRBJ1-1,CASSPANRGSEAFF
TRBV20-1,TRBJ2-1,CSARLGTAYNEQFF
TRBV4-1,TRBJ1-1,CASNHERDTEAFF
TRBV6-1,TRBJ2-2,CASNTGANTGELFF
TRBV7-2,TRBJ1-1,CASSLLATEAFF
TRBV7-2,TRBJ2-2,CASSFYSPGELFF
TRBV6-1,TRBJ1-4,CASSSPLKWATNEKLFF
TRBV15,TRBJ2-7,CATSRRTGTEEQYF
TRBV12-3/TRBV12-4,TRBJ2-7,CASSPLMRGSYEQYF
TRBV28,TRBJ1-1,CASSTSREEYTEAFF